Each of the 12 T cell receptor beta chains below was sequenced from the same sample in a study of OX40 agonist ivuxolimab in advanced cancers. TCRdb's table, derived via immunoSEQ multiplex PCR, lists solely in-frame clones and lacks some. The sample consists of approximately 69,000 clones, approximately 84% of them appearing once. The sample here was CD4+ or CD8+ T cells sorted from blood, taken in a trial of the OX40 agonist ivuxolimab. All receptors derive from an adult with an advanced solid tumor such as melanoma, head and neck, liver or kidney cancer.

The V and J genes are TRBV19 and TRBJ2-2, with TRBD1 matching 9 bases. J lost 4 bases, V lost 7 bases, and 22 bases had no gene match. Germline values: CDR1 LNHDA, CDR2 SQIVND (reference sequence). The CDR3 length is 20 residues. The CDR3 coding sequence is TGTGCCAGTATCCGCCGCTTTGTGGGACAGGGAAGTTTACGCACCGGGGAGCTGTTTTTT. Amino acid sequence: CASIRRFVGQGSLRTGELFF.

The chain carries TRBV29-1 and TRBJ1-4; D uncertain. Germline V lookup: CDR1 SQVTM, CDR2 ANQGSEA. V lost 6 bases and J lost 3, with 17 bases in between. This CDR3 spans 15 amino acids. In DNA form, the CDR3 reads TGCAGCGTCGCCACTAACGACGGATCTAATGAAAAACTGTTTTTT. It specifies CSVATNDGSNEKLFF.

CDR3 sequence: CASSFQGVSYEQYF. Written as DNA, the CDR3 is TGTGCCAGTAGTTTTCAGGGGGTTTCCTACGAGCAGTACTTC. The chain carries TRBV19 and TRBJ2-7, with 7 bases matching TRBD1. The CDR3 length is 14 residues. The V segment lost 5 bases and the J segment 1 base; nucleotides outside the gene matches: 5. Germline values: CDR1 LNHDA, CDR2 SQIVND (reference sequence).

The V and J genes are TRBV6-5 and TRBJ2-1; D is unclear. The V and J ends lost 5 bases and 14 bases respectively, with 19 bases between them. Per the germline V gene, CDR1 is MNHEY and CDR2 is SVGAGI. The CDR3 consists of 13 residues. CDR3 in DNA: TGTGCCAGCAGTGGAGACACCCTACGCAGGAAGTTCTTC. Translating it yields CASSGDTLRRKFF.

This clone was seen many times. The chain uses TRBV7-6 and TRBJ2-5; D unresolved. Germline CDR1 SGHVS, CDR2 FNYEAQ. This CDR3 contains 15 residues. The germline V and J ends were trimmed by 4 bases and 4 bases, with 16 bases remaining between them. This chain's CDR3 is CASSSGFDMGETQYF. The DNA of the CDR3 is TGTGCCAGCAGCTCTGGGTTCGACATGGGAGAGACCCAGTACTTC.

The V and J genes are TRBV7-9 and TRBJ2-7, with 7 positions matching TRBD2. The CDR3 is 14 amino acids. Germline loops: CDR1 SEHNR, CDR2 FQNEAQ (reference sequence). V dropped 4 bases and J dropped 0; count of bases not matched to a gene: 3. In DNA, the CDR3 is TGTGCCAGCAGCTGGGAGGGCCTCTCCTACGAGCAGTACTTC. This codes for CASSWEGLSYEQYF.

The CDR3 sequence: CASSNRDSLFYGYTF. CDR3 DNA: TGTGCCAGCAGTAACCGGGACAGCCTCTTCTATGGCTACACCTTC. The rearrangement joins TRBV6-6 to TRBJ1-2, with TRBD1 identical over 7 bases. V shed 5 bases, J shed 4 bases, and the junction held 10 bases outside the gene matches. Germline V gene lookup returns CDR1 MNHNY and CDR2 SVGAGI (reference sequence). This CDR3 has 15 residues.

V and J are TRBV18 and TRBJ1-2; D unresolved. Germline values: CDR1 KGHSH, CDR2 LQKENI. Trimming took off 0 bases at V and 8 bases at J, with 16 bases between the two ends. The CDR3 consists of 15 residues. CDR3: CASSPPGFPHPGYTF. The CDR3 DNA reads as TGTGCCAGCTCACCACCCGGGTTCCCTCATCCGGGCTACACCTTC. The full variable domain, its missing parts supplied by reference TRBV18 and TRBJ1-2, is NAGVMQNPRHLVRRRGQEARLRCSPMKGHSHVYWYRQLPEEGLKFMVYLQKENIIDESGMPKERFSAEFPKEGPSILRIQQVVRGDSAAYFCASSPPGFPHPGYTFGSGTRLTVV.

This clone was counted only a few times. The CDR3 reads CASSSIEQPQHF. In nucleotides, the CDR3 is TGTGCCAGCAGCTCCATTGAGCAGCCCCAGCATTTT. The chain combines TRBV7-2 with TRBJ1-5; the D is unclear. Per the germline V gene, CDR1 is SGHTA and CDR2 is FQGNSA. The CDR3 has 12 residues. V lost 4 bases and J 7 bases, leaving 8 bases between the germline ends.

This clone was observed a handful of times. The chain links TRBV18 to TRBJ2-1, with 9 bases identical to TRBD2. CDR3 length: 15 amino acids. Germline V gene data show CDR1 as KGHSH and CDR2 as LQKENI. Trimming removed 3 bases from V and 4 bases from J; junction bases left unmatched: 4. The CDR3 bases are TGTGCCAGCTCACCTCCCAGCGGGGGGTACAATGAGCAGTTCTTC. It encodes CASSPPSGGYNEQFF.

The V gene is TRBV19, the J gene TRBJ2-3, with 7 bases lining up with TRBD1. The V segment lost 1 base and the J segment 4 bases; nucleotides outside the gene matches: 2. This CDR3 spans 14 amino acids. Germline V gene data show CDR1 as LNHDA and CDR2 as SQIVND (reference sequence). The DNA for the CDR3 is TGTGCCAGTAGTATAGGACAGGGTCCAGATACGCAGTATTTT. Its protein product is CASSIGQGPDTQYF.

CDR3 bases: TGTGCCAGTAGTATACTAGCGGGGGGCCCCAATGAGCAGTTCTTC. It codes for CASSILAGGPNEQFF. V is TRBV19 and J is TRBJ2-1, with 11 bases that match TRBD2. Per germline, CDR1 LNHDA and CDR2 SQIVND (reference sequence). The V segment lost 2 bases and the J segment 6 bases; nucleotides outside the gene matches: 3. CDR3 length: 15 residues.